Following are 26 T cell receptor beta chains from one sample sequenced in a study of T-cell memory formation after mild COVID-19 (dated by TCRdb to the early 2020s). The library came from 5' RACE. The instrument given in TCRdb is Illumina NovaSeq 6000. Starting from the raw public reads, TCRdb applied fastp trimming at Q25, assembled clones with MiXCR and retained in-frame beta chains. All rows with the same CDR3 protein become a single entry with the most common DNA and genes. Recorded for this sample are fewer than 250,000 distinct CDR3 sequences; roughly a tenth of them occurred a single time. The leading ten clones occupy 2.5% to 3.5% of the sample. The sequenced sample was PBMCs or a T cell subset sorted from them (not recorded which). These receptors were obtained from a man between 18 and 29 years old who had mild COVID-19 (a few samples of this study predate the infection). The sample titles of this study are shuffled in the database, so cell type and time point are left out; the donor was told from shared clones.

The chain combines TRBV15 with TRBJ1-1; 9 bases align to TRBD1. In germline, CDR1 is LNHNV, CDR2 YYDKDF (reference sequence). With 1 base clipped from V and 5 bases from J, the junction kept 2 bases outside the gene matches. The CDR3 totals 14 residues. The CDR3 loop reads CATSRGDRETEAFF. The CDR3 coding sequence is TGTGCCACCAGCAGAGGGGACAGGGAAACTGAAGCTTTCTTT.

This clonotype was observed at least ten times. The J gene is TRBJ1-6, the V gene TRBV7-2, with a possible D match to TRBD1 (5 bases). Germline V gene data show CDR1 as SGHTA and CDR2 as FQGNSA. V shed 1 base and J shed 9 bases, with 13 bases lying between them. The CDR3 consists of 15 residues. The chain's CDR3 is CASSLGSGTTSPLHF. CDR3 nucleotides: TGTGCCAGCAGCTTAGGCTCCGGGACTACTTCACCCCTCCACTTT.

The chain couples TRBV14 to TRBJ1-2, with no clear D. The CDR3 spans 12 residues. The V and J ends lost 0 bases and 7 bases respectively, with 6 bases between them. CDR1 and CDR2 (germline): SGHDN, FVKESK. The CDR3 sequence is CASSQEPVGYTF. The CDR3 DNA reads as TGTGCCAGCAGCCAAGAACCAGTTGGCTACACCTTC.

This clonotype turned up a few times. This CDR3 is CASSYLAKVFYGYTF. The CDR3 bases are TGTGCCAGCAGCTATTTAGCGAAGGTGTTCTATGGCTACACCTTC. The chain carries TRBV6-6 and TRBJ1-2, with no clear D. Trimming shortened V by 6 bases and J by 4 bases, and 18 bases separated the two germline ends. The CDR3 has 15 residues. CDR1 is MNHNY, CDR2 SVGAGI, per germline (reference sequence).

This clonotype was observed a few times. The chain employs TRBV6-2 or TRBV6-3 and TRBJ2-4; possibly TRBD1 or TRBD2 for D (6 bases each). The CDR3 extends over 14 amino acids. CDR1 and CDR2 from the germline V gene are MNHEY and SVGEGT. V gave up 5 bases and J gave up 8 bases, with 16 bases separating them. As DNA, the CDR3 is TGTGCCAGCAGTGACGGAGGGGGACCAGACATTCAGTACTTC. Translation: CASSDGGGPDIQYF.

This clonotype turned up a few times. The chain couples TRBV7-8 to TRBJ1-5; tentatively, D is TRBD1 (5 bases). Germline CDR1 is SGHVS and CDR2 is FQNEAQ. This CDR3 is built from 15 residues. V lost 1 base and J 2 bases, leaving 9 bases between the germline ends. The CDR3 DNA follows: TGTGCCAGCAGCTTAGTGAGACAGCGCAATCAGCCCCAGCATTTT. This translates into CASSLVRQRNQPQHF.

The chain uses TRBV7-9 and TRBJ2-7, with D tentatively TRBD1 (5 bases). Germline CDR1 reads SEHNR; CDR2 reads FQNEAQ (reference sequence). The CDR3 covers 14 residues. V lost 1 base and J lost 1, with 8 bases in between. CDR3 in DNA: TGTGCCAGCAGCTTAGTTCGACAGTCCTACGAGCAGTACTTC. This encodes CASSLVRQSYEQYF.

This clonotype was seen a few times. The V and J genes are TRBV6-5 and TRBJ1-2; 8 positions match TRBD1. J was trimmed by 11 bases and V by 0 bases; bases with no gene match: 11. The CDR3 is 15 residues long. Germline values: CDR1 MNHEY, CDR2 SVGAGI. CDR3 protein: CASSYSLRGLFFYTF. Here the CDR3 DNA reads TGTGCCAGCAGTTACTCGCTCAGGGGGCTTTTTTTTTACACCTTC.

V gene TRBV4-2 combines with J gene TRBJ2-7; D perhaps matches TRBD1 (6 bases). The V end was cut by 0 bases, the J end by 5 bases, with 11 bases between. Germline CDR1 and CDR2: LGHNA and YNFKEQ. This CDR3 is 14 amino acids long. CDR3 coding DNA: TGTGCCAGCAGCCAAGATCAGGGGCGGAACGAGCAGTACTTC. Translating it yields CASSQDQGRNEQYF.

The chain uses TRBV5-5 and TRBJ2-2; D remains ambiguous. The CDR3 length is 13 residues. The ends were cut back, 3 bases at V and 6 bases at J, with 9 bases in the middle. Looked up from germline, CDR1 is SGHKS and CDR2 is YYEKEE (reference sequence). The chain's CDR3 is CASSSEWSGELFF. The CDR3 nucleotides are TGTGCCAGCAGCTCAGAATGGTCCGGGGAGCTGTTTTTT.

In its sample, this clonotype was seen a few times. V gene TRBV9 combines with J gene TRBJ2-7; D call uncertain. Germline V lookup: CDR1 SGDLS, CDR2 YYNGEE. The CDR3 runs to 11 residues. Between the trimmed V and J ends, which lost 7 bases and 2 bases, there was a span of 7 bases. The CDR3 sequence: CASLGPYEQYV. The CDR3 DNA is TGTGCCAGCCTGGGTCCCTACGAGCAGTACGTC.

Details on this clonotype: Mismatch with germline at one junction end may stem from a read error. This sequence joins TRBV14 and TRBJ2-1; D is unclear. The CDR3 is made up of 10 amino acids. Germline-derived CDR1 and CDR2 are SGHDN and FVKESK. The CDR3 nucleotides read TGTGCCAGCAGCCAAGTGGTGGAAACCTTC. Its protein product is CASSQVVETF.

The chain combines TRBV3-1 with TRBJ2-3; 12 bases agree with TRBD2. Germline lookup yields CDR1 LGHDT and CDR2 YNNKEL (reference sequence). Trimming at V came to 3 bases and at J to 4 bases, leaving 5 bases not matched to a gene. This CDR3 is 16 amino acids long. DNA of the CDR3: TGTGCCAGCAGCCATCTCGCTAGCGGGGGGGCAGATACGCAGTATTTT. Amino acid sequence: CASSHLASGGADTQYF.

The rearrangement uses TRBV20-1 and TRBJ2-7, with TRBD1 as a possible D gene (6 bases). From germline, CDR1 is DFQATT and CDR2 SNEGSKA (reference sequence). This CDR3 has 13 amino acids. V lost 0 bases to trimming and J lost 8 bases, with 14 bases between them. CDR3 sequence reads: CSARDQRGTKQYF. As DNA, the CDR3 is TGCAGTGCTAGAGATCAGAGGGGGACCAAGCAGTACTTC.

This clonotype was picked up a small number of times. The chain employs TRBV4-2 and TRBJ1-1, with 7 bases that match TRBD1. This CDR3 comprises 16 residues. Looked up from germline, CDR1 is LGHNA and CDR2 is YNFKEQ. V was pared by 2 bases and J by 0 bases, with 6 bases of the junction left unmatched. CDR3: CASSQSQGHMNTEAFF. The CDR3 DNA is TGTGCCAGCAGCCAATCACAGGGGCACATGAACACTGAAGCTTTCTTT.

Only a few counts were recorded for this clonotype. This may be a read error, as it is one base from a much larger clone. This sequence joins TRBV28 and TRBJ1-2, with a tentative D call TRBD1 (6 bases). CDR1 is MDHEN, CDR2 SYDVKM, per germline. V dropped 4 bases and J dropped 3 bases, with 9 bases sitting between them. CDR3 size: 13 residues. Written as DNA, the CDR3 is TGTGCCAGCAGTTGGGCAGGGGACTATGGCTACACCTTC. It specifies CASSWAGDYGYTF.

This clonotype came up many times. The chain links TRBV7-7 to TRBJ2-1, with 13 nucleotides matching TRBD2. The length of the CDR3 is 16 residues. Germline V gene sequence: CDR1 SSHAT, CDR2 FNYEAQ (reference sequence). V trimming: 5 bases; J trimming: 7 bases; junction bases outside the gene matches: 8. The CDR3 loop reads CASSAVLAGGPNEQFF. In DNA form, the CDR3 reads TGTGCCAGCAGCGCGGTACTAGCGGGGGGGCCGAATGAGCAGTTCTTC.

The rearrangement uses TRBV5-1 and TRBJ2-1, with a tentative D call TRBD2 (6 bases). The CDR3 has 14 residues. Germline V lookup: CDR1 SGHRS, CDR2 YFSETQ. Trimming left V 0 bases short and J 3 bases short, with 7 bases between. The CDR3, as DNA: TGCGCCAGCAGCTTGGTGGGGGGCTACAATGAGCAGTTCTTC. Residues: CASSLVGGYNEQFF.

The chain joins TRBV20-1 to TRBJ1-2; 9 bases fit TRBD1. This CDR3 spans 14 amino acids. Germline trimming cut 5 bases from V and 4 bases from J; bases unmatched to any gene: 8. Germline loops: CDR1 DFQATT, CDR2 SNEGSKA (reference sequence). The CDR3 region is CSAPDRGGGYGYTF. As DNA, the CDR3 is TGCAGTGCTCCGGACAGGGGTGGAGGCTATGGCTACACCTTC.

This clonotype was seen only a few times. This chain links TRBV7-2 with TRBJ1-1; D uncertain. V dropped 2 bases and J dropped 7 bases, with 11 bases sitting between them. CDR3 size: 13 residues. Germline loops: CDR1 SGHTA, CDR2 FQGNSA. CDR3 DNA: TGTGCCAGCAGCTTACGTCAAGGGATTGAAGCTTTCTTT. It yields the protein CASSLRQGIEAFF.

V is TRBV4-3 and J is TRBJ1-6; D is unclear. The V end was cut by 3 bases, the J end by 0 bases, with 9 bases between. The CDR3 has 16 residues. Germline CDR1 is LGHNA and CDR2 is YSLEER. The CDR3 nucleotides read TGCGCCAGCAGCCAGGCCCTTAGCTCCTATAATTCACCCCTCCACTTT. Encoded protein: CASSQALSSYNSPLHF.

This chain uses TRBV25-1 with TRBJ1-1, with 11 positions matching TRBD1. V shed 6 bases and J 7 bases; nucleotides not matched to a gene: 4. The germline V gene encodes CDR1 MGHDK and CDR2 SYGVNS. This CDR3 region has 13 residues. This CDR3 reads CASRDRGRNEAFF. The CDR3 DNA sequence: TGTGCCAGCAGGGACAGGGGGCGAAATGAAGCTTTCTTT.

The rearrangement uses TRBV4-1 and TRBJ1-5; tentatively, D is TRBD1 (5 bases). V gave up 0 bases and J gave up 3 bases, with 12 bases separating them. The CDR3 spans 16 residues. The germline CDR1 and CDR2 sequences are MGHRA and YSYEKL. The CDR3 sequence: CASSQDLKGLNQPQHF. The CDR3 region has the DNA TGCGCCAGCAGCCAAGATCTCAAGGGACTCAATCAGCCCCAGCATTTT.

There are a few counts of this clonotype. The V and J genes are TRBV6-2 or TRBV6-3 and TRBJ2-5; tentatively, D is TRBD2 (6 bases). Germline V gene sequence: CDR1 MNHEY, CDR2 SVGEGT. The CDR3 runs to 15 residues. The V end was cut by 5 bases, the J end by 0 bases, with 13 bases between. CDR3 residues: CASSPGGYHQETQYF. DNA for the CDR3: TGTGCCAGCAGTCCCGGGGGATATCACCAAGAGACCCAGTACTTC.

The chain joins TRBV28 to TRBJ2-2; D is possibly TRBD1 or TRBD2 (5 bases each). This CDR3 spans 14 amino acids. Trimming removed 3 bases at V and 13 bases at J, with 18 bases between. CDR1 MDHEN and CDR2 SYDVKM come from the germline V gene. The CDR3 region has the DNA TGTGCCAGCAGTTTTCGGGCGGGTACGAGGGGGCTGTTTTTT. Its protein product is CASSFRAGTRGLFF.

In its sample, this clonotype was seen a few times. The chain recombines TRBV7-6 with TRBJ1-4; TRBD1 might be the D (6 bases). Germline CDR1 and CDR2: SGHVS and FNYEAQ. The V gene lost 5 bases and the J gene lost 5 bases, with 18 bases spanning the gap. The CDR3 is 16 residues long. The CDR3: CASSRGGGDGNEKLFF. The CDR3 DNA follows: TGTGCCAGCAGCCGAGGAGGGGGGGACGGCAATGAAAAACTGTTTTTT.